This passage covers 25 T cell receptor beta chains from one sample sequenced in a study of brain T cells in children with intractable seizures. Sequencing was limited to surgery cases with top T cell transcript signatures in brain tissue. TCRdb keeps only in-frame clones here, not all; method: immunoSEQ multiplex PCR. The sample consists of roughly 2,500 clones, about four fifths of them appearing once. The source was resected brain tissue, collected at surgery. Receptors were obtained from a boy under three years old with hemimegalencephaly and intractable seizures.

The rearrangement links TRBV10-3 to TRBJ2-2; 8 bases are a match to TRBD2. With 10 bases clipped from V and 0 bases from J, the junction kept 7 bases outside the gene matches. The length of the CDR3 is 15 residues. Germline loops: CDR1 ENHRY, CDR2 SYGVKD. CDR3 sequence: CATRAGAPNTGELFF. The CDR3 DNA follows: TGTGCCACCCGAGCGGGAGCACCGAACACCGGGGAGCTGTTTTTT.

The chain couples TRBV6-2 or TRBV6-3 to TRBJ2-6; D tentatively reads TRBD1 or TRBD2 (5 bases each). Germline CDR1 MNHEY, CDR2 SVGEGT. Between the trimmed V and J ends, which lost 2 bases and 4 bases, there was a span of 6 bases. CDR3 size: 14 residues. The CDR3 nucleotides are TGTGCCAGCAGTTACGGGGGAGGGGCCAACGTCCTGACTTTC. Translated, it gives CASSYGGGANVLTF.

In its sample, this clone ranks as large. The chain has TRBV12-3 or TRBV12-4 and TRBJ1-1, with D possibly matching TRBD1 (5 bases). Trimming cost V 5 bases and J 1 base, with 8 bases left between them. The CDR3 is 13 residues long. CDR3 protein: CASSGGWNTEAFF. The CDR3 DNA follows: TGTGCCAGCAGTGGGGGATGGAACACTGAAGCTTTCTTT.

The V and J genes are TRBV5-1 and TRBJ2-2; 11 bases are a match to TRBD2. Trimming at V came to 4 bases and at J to 5 bases, leaving 7 bases not matched to a gene. From germline, CDR1 is SGHRS and CDR2 YFSETQ. The CDR3 is 16 residues long. CDR3 nucleotides: TGCGCCAGCAGCGATAGCGGGAGGGTCGGTACCGGGGAGCTGTTTTTT. It yields the protein CASSDSGRVGTGELFF.

V and J are TRBV4-1 and TRBJ2-3; D is uncertain. Germline values: CDR1 MGHRA, CDR2 YSYEKL. The germline V and J ends were trimmed by 4 bases and 3 bases, with 5 bases remaining between them. The CDR3 spans 12 residues. CDR3 amino acids: CASSRRTDTQYF. The CDR3, as DNA: TGCGCCAGCAGCCGTCGTACAGATACGCAGTATTTT.

This chain uses TRBV6-1 with TRBJ1-2, with 7 bases identical to TRBD1. With 1 base clipped from V and 4 bases from J, the junction kept 3 bases outside the gene matches. Germline V CDR1 and CDR2: MNHNS, SASEGT. This CDR3 comprises 14 residues. CDR3 in amino acids: CASSEVTGSYGYTF. The CDR3, as DNA: TGTGCCAGCAGTGAAGTGACAGGGAGCTATGGCTACACCTTC.

This clone was seen once. The chain is built from TRBV6-5 and TRBJ1-1; D gene ambiguous. The CDR3 spans 15 residues. Trimming pared 0 bases from V and 4 bases from J, leaving 12 bases between. Per germline, CDR1 MNHEY and CDR2 SVGAGI. The CDR3 here is CASSYSQSFATEAFF. The CDR3 coding sequence is TGTGCCAGCAGTTACTCCCAGAGTTTTGCCACTGAAGCTTTCTTT.

J is TRBJ2-1 and V is TRBV24-1; D not resolved. In germline, CDR1 is KGHDR, CDR2 SFDVKD. The CDR3 spans 13 residues. Trimming cost V 9 bases and J 5 bases, with 13 bases left between them. The CDR3 nucleotides read TGTGCCACCTCCGGAGTAGAAGACAATGAGCAGTTCTTC. Its translation: CATSGVEDNEQFF.

V and J are TRBV29-1 and TRBJ1-2, with D maybe TRBD1 (5 bases). Germline-derived CDR1 and CDR2 are SQVTM and ANQGSEA. The CDR3 consists of 12 residues. Trimming removed 0 bases at V and 3 bases at J, with 5 bases between. CDR3: CSVEDRDYGYTF. DNA of the CDR3: TGCAGCGTTGAAGACAGGGACTATGGCTACACCTTC.

This chain joins TRBV28 and TRBJ2-5; the D gene is possibly TRBD2 (6 bases). The CDR3 contains 13 residues. The germline gives CDR1 MDHEN, CDR2 SYDVKM. V lost 4 bases and J 5 bases, leaving 11 bases between the germline ends. This chain's CDR3 is CASSSPGRETQYF. The CDR3 nucleotides are TGTGCCAGCAGTTCTCCAGGGAGGGAGACCCAGTACTTC.

The rearrangement joins TRBV5-1 to TRBJ2-1; 8 bases align to TRBD2. Germline loops: CDR1 SGHRS, CDR2 YFSETQ. The CDR3 has 12 residues. For the CDR3, the DNA is TGCGACGAGGGACTAGGCGACAATGAGCAGTTCTTC. Translated, it gives CDEGLGDNEQFF.

This clone showed up just a few times. The DNA of the CDR3 is TGTGCCAGCAGCTTTACCGCCTTTGAAGCTTTCTTT. Its translation: CASSFTAFEAFF. The chain couples TRBV7-9 to TRBJ1-1; D is ambiguous. The CDR3 sequence is 12 residues long. Germline V gene lookup returns CDR1 SEHNR and CDR2 FQNEAQ (reference sequence). V gave up 3 bases and J gave up 7 bases, with 9 bases separating them. Looking up the rest from reference TRBV7-9 and TRBJ1-1 gives the full variable domain: DTGVSQNPRHKITKRGQNVTFRCDPISEHNRLYWYRQTLGQGPEFLTYFQNEAQLEKSRLLSDRFSAERPKGSFSTLEIQRTEQGDSAMYLCASSFTAFEAFFGQGTRLTVV.

The chain has TRBV27 and TRBJ1-2; D might be TRBD1 (6 bases). Per germline, CDR1 MNHEY and CDR2 SMNVEV (reference sequence). Between the trimmed V and J ends, which lost 4 bases and 8 bases, there was a span of 20 bases. The CDR3 consists of 15 residues. As DNA, the CDR3 is TGTGCCAGCAGTTCGCCCTCGGGACTGAGGGGGGGCTACACCTTC. This sequence encodes CASSSPSGLRGGYTF.

The chain couples TRBV11-2 to TRBJ1-2; D is unclear. The CDR3 loop spans 13 amino acids. The germline V gene has CDR1 SGHAT and CDR2 FQNNGV. Between the trimmed V and J ends, which lost 11 bases and 7 bases, there was a span of 20 bases. Written as DNA, the CDR3 is TGTGCCTGCGAGCTGTGGGCCGCGACTGGCTACACCTTC. Amino acid sequence: CACELWAATGYTF.

For the CDR3, the DNA is TGTGCCAGCAGTTTATACGAGCAGTACTTC. Protein: CASSLYEQYF. The chain uses TRBV27 and TRBJ2-7, with no clear D. The CDR3 covers 10 residues. Germline CDR1 and CDR2: MNHEY and SMNVEV (reference sequence). The V end lost 1 base, the J end lost 5 bases, and 0 bases lay between the germline ends.

The rearrangement uses TRBV28 and TRBJ2-3; 8 nucleotides align to TRBD2. J gave up 2 bases and V 8 bases, and 15 bases lay outside the gene matches. The CDR3 sequence is 17 residues long. Germline loops: CDR1 MDHEN, CDR2 SYDVKM. CDR3 in DNA: TGTGCCAGCCGGCGGGAAATAGCGGGGCTGATCACAGATACGCAGTATTTT. This gives the protein CASRREIAGLITDTQYF.

This clone was counted only a few times. The chain has TRBV6-4 and TRBJ1-2; D uncertain. CDR3 length: 13 residues. Germline V lookup: CDR1 MRHNA, CDR2 SNTAGT. Trimming left V 0 bases short and J 8 bases short, with 10 bases between. CDR3 nucleotide sequence: TGTGCCAGCAGTGACTCGCGGTCGGGAGGCTACACCTTC. Its translation: CASSDSRSGGYTF.

In its sample, this clone was seen once. The chain carries TRBV4-2 and TRBJ1-2; no clear D gene. There are 12 residues in the CDR3. Germline CDR1 reads LGHNA; CDR2 reads YNFKEQ. V gave up 4 bases and J gave up 4 bases, with 7 bases separating them. CDR3 sequence reads: CASSPGSYGYTF. CDR3 sequence (DNA): TGTGCCAGCAGCCCCGGATCCTATGGCTACACCTTC.

The chain carries TRBV28 and TRBJ2-1; D gene ambiguous. This CDR3 has 16 amino acids. V was cut by 3 bases and J by 1 base, with 13 bases left in between. In germline, CDR1 is MDHEN, CDR2 SYDVKM. The CDR3 coding sequence is TGTGCCAGCAGTTTCGCCGGCCTACTATCCTACAATGAGCAGTTCTTC. Protein sequence: CASSFAGLLSYNEQFF. The full variable domain, with the rest looked up from reference TRBV28 and TRBJ2-1, is DVKVTQSSRYLVKRTGEKVFLECVQDMDHENMFWYRQDPGLGLRLIYFSYDVKMKEKGDIPEGYSVSREKKERFSLILESASTNQTSMYLCASSFAGLLSYNEQFFGPGTRLTVL.

This chain uses TRBV11-2 with TRBJ1-3; D unresolved. CDR3 size: 16 residues. The germline V gene encodes CDR1 SGHAT and CDR2 FQNNGV. V was cut by 4 bases and J by 0 bases, with 13 bases left in between. CDR3 protein: CASSYQPSPSGNTIYF. The CDR3 DNA sequence: TGTGCCAGCAGCTACCAACCGAGCCCCTCTGGAAACACCATATATTTT.

The CDR3 loop reads CARTGQGSYEQYF. The CDR3, as DNA: TGTGCCAGGACGGGACAGGGATCCTACGAGCAGTACTTC. This rearrangement joins TRBV2 to TRBJ2-7; 9 bases fit TRBD1. The germline gives CDR1 SNHLY, CDR2 FYNNEI. V lost 9 bases and J lost 1; bases outside the gene matches: 4. The CDR3 is made up of 13 amino acids. The whole variable domain, remainder taken from reference TRBV2 and TRBJ2-7, is EPEVTQTPSHQVTQMGQEVILRCVPISNHLYFYWYRQILGQKVEFLVSFYNNEISEKSEIFDDQFSVERPDGSNFTLKIRSTKLEDSAMYFCARTGQGSYEQYFGPGTRLTVT.

The V gene is TRBV27, the J gene TRBJ1-2; TRBD1 is a possible D gene (5 bases). The CDR3 has 18 residues. V was cut by 5 bases and J by 0 bases, with 22 bases left in between. In germline, CDR1 is MNHEY, CDR2 SMNVEV (reference sequence). The chain's CDR3 is CASSLTGGAKTANYGYTF. CDR3 sequence (DNA): TGTGCCAGCAGTCTCACGGGGGGTGCCAAAACAGCTAACTATGGCTACACCTTC.

This sequence joins TRBV7-9 and TRBJ2-7; the match to TRBD2 covers 9 bases. V trimming: 5 bases; J trimming: 4 bases; junction bases outside the gene matches: 9. Germline V gives CDR1 SEHNR, CDR2 FQNEAQ (reference sequence). CDR3 length: 15 amino acids. CDR3 sequence: CASSPTSGSSYEQYF. The DNA of the CDR3 is TGTGCCAGCAGCCCTACTAGCGGGTCATCGTACGAGCAGTACTTC.

The chain has TRBV6-5 and TRBJ1-2; unclear D gene. V was cut by 2 bases and J by 2 bases, with 0 bases left in between. The CDR3 runs 11 residues. In germline, CDR1 is MNHEY, CDR2 SVGAGI. The DNA for the CDR3 is TGTGCCAGCAGTTACAACTATGGCTACACCTTC. Amino acid sequence: CASSYNYGYTF.

This clone was recorded once. This chain links TRBV27 with TRBJ2-2; D not certain. CDR1 and CDR2 (germline): MNHEY, SMNVEV (reference sequence). The ends were cut back, 5 bases at V and 7 bases at J, with 8 bases in the middle. This CDR3 is 12 amino acids long. CDR3 nucleotide sequence: TGTGCCAGCAGTACCCCTCACGGGGAGCTGTTTTTT. Encoded protein: CASSTPHGELFF.